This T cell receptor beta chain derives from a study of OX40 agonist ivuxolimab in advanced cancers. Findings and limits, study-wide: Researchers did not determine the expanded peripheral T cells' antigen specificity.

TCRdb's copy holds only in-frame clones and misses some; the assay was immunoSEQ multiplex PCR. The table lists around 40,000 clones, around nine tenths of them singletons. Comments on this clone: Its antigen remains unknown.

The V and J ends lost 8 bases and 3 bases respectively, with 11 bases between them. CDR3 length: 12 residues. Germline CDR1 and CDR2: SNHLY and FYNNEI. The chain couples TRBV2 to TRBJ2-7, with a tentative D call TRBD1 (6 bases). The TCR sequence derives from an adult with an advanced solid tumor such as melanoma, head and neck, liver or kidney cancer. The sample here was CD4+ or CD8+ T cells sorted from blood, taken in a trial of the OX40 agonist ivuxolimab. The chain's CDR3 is CASGDIYYEQYF. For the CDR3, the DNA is TGTGCCAGCGGGGACATCTACTACGAGCAGTACTTC.